This entry is about one T cell receptor beta chain. Its antigen is unidentified. The sample belongs to a study of blood T cells in healthy people across ages. From germline, CDR1 is MNHNY and CDR2 SVGAGI (reference sequence). The CDR3 runs 14 residues. V lost 0 bases and J 8 bases, leaving 8 bases between the germline ends. A second roughly 7 to 11 cycle PCR used barcoded and J-beta primers. Every molecule of cDNA carried a tag from a template-switch adaptor with 12 random nucleotides. A single record per CDR3 protein comes from TCRdb applying MiXCR to the 5' RACE reads. The sample holds around 2 million distinct CDR3 sequences, 35% to 50% seen once. Study conclusions and caveats: PBMCs that were unsorted prevented a conclusive naive versus antigen-experienced comparison.

The sample comprised blood. The V call is TRBV6-6, the J call TRBJ1-6, with no clear D. The receptor was derived from a human donor in good health. CDR3 DNA: TGTGCCAGCAGTTACTCGAATCTTGATTCACCCCTCCACTTT. It yields the protein CASSYSNLDSPLHF.